Listed below are T cell receptor beta chains from one sample, sequenced in a study of T cell repertoires in cytomegalovirus infection. TCRdb re-analysed the reads in MiXCR, keeping a single row per CDR3 protein. There are roughly 990,000 distinct CDR3 sequences in the sample; 30% to 40% occur only once, and about 14% lies in the top ten. No antigens are known for them. Material: cultured CD8+ T cells from PBMCs, obtained from culture after CMV antigen stimulation. The receptor set was obtained from a human donor in good health (CMV status not recorded). Some clones in this sample may be carry-over from other donors' samples. Both conserved end residues are part of each CDR3. Fields, in order: J gene, D gene, clone size, V gene, CDR3 protein, CDR3 DNA. The D gene is left open where the match is weak. Not every row has a clone size; where given, it reads once, few, many or a size class.

TRBJ1-4,.,.,TRBV20-1,CSAPSGGNEKLFF,TGCAGTGCGCCTTCTGGGGGTAATGAAAAACTGTTTTTT
TRBJ1-2,.,.,TRBV29-1,CSVEARKESVPYGYTF,TGCAGCGTTGAGGCGAGAAAGGAGTCGGTCCCCTATGGCTACACCTTC
TRBJ1-2,.,few,TRBV28,CASSKRQVRGYTF,TGTGCCAGCAGCAAAAGACAGGTTCGTGGCTACACCTTC
TRBJ1-2,TRBD1,few,TRBV5-8,CASSFRTGASRGYTF,TGTGCCAGCAGCTTCCGGACAGGGGCTTCCCGGGGCTACACCTTC
TRBJ2-3,.,few,TRBV6-2/TRBV6-3,CASSYPGPDTQYF,TGTGCCAGCAGTTATCCGGGACCGGATACGCAGTATTTT
TRBJ1-5,.,few,TRBV6-6,CASRRRALNQPQHF,TGTGCCAGCAGGCGCCGGGCTCTCAATCAGCCCCAGCATTTT
TRBJ1-5,.,.,TRBV7-9,CASSLGGIHQPQHF,TGTGCCAGCAGCTTAGGAGGGATCCATCAGCCCCAGCATTTT
TRBJ1-1,TRBD1,.,TRBV10-3,CAISEIGGGEAFF,TGTGCCATCAGTGAGATAGGGGGCGGAGAAGCTTTCTTT
TRBJ1-3,.,few,TRBV12-3/TRBV12-4,CASSSPYFAANTIYF,TGTGCCAGCAGTTCACCCTATTTTGCGGCCAACACCATATATTTT
TRBJ1-5,.,.,TRBV7-8,CASSLRGGRDQPQHF,TGTGCCAGCAGCCTAAGGGGGGGGCGGGATCAGCCCCAGCATTTT
TRBJ1-2,.,few,TRBV6-2/TRBV6-3,CASLGRNYGYTF,TGTGCCAGCCTCGGGAGGAACTATGGCTACACCTTC
TRBJ2-7,.,.,TRBV11-2,CASSLRGGGRPYEQYF,TGTGCCAGCAGCTTAAGGGGGGGAGGGCGTCCCTACGAGCAGTACTTC
TRBJ2-7,.,few,TRBV19,CASTPGPLTEQYF,TGTGCCAGCACCCCCGGACCTTTAACAGAGCAGTACTTC
TRBJ1-3,.,.,TRBV27,CASSLTINSGNTIYF,TGTGCCAGCAGTTTGACAATAAACTCTGGAAACACCATATATTTT
TRBJ1-1,TRBD1,few,TRBV7-6,CASSQTGGEMVNTEAFF,TGTGCCAGCAGCCAGACAGGGGGCGAAATGGTGAACACTGAAGCTTTCTTT
TRBJ1-3,.,.,TRBV2,CASSARVNTIYF,TGTGCCAGCAGTGCTAGGGTTAACACCATATATTTT
TRBJ2-3,.,.,TRBV12-3/TRBV12-4,CTSSNPRGASTDTQYF,TGTACCAGCAGCAATCCGAGAGGGGCTAGCACAGATACGCAGTATTTT
TRBJ2-1,.,many,TRBV6-1,CASIGAPTYNEQFF,TGTGCCAGCATTGGGGCACCAACCTACAATGAGCAGTTCTTC
TRBJ2-3,.,many,TRBV7-8,CASSLEARSQDTQYF,TGTGCCAGCAGCTTAGAGGCTAGGTCACAAGATACGCAGTATTTT
TRBJ2-1,TRBD1,few,TRBV28,CASRGDRGSYNEQFF,TGTGCCAGCAGGGGGGACAGGGGCTCCTACAATGAGCAGTTCTTC
TRBJ2-1,.,few,TRBV6-2/TRBV6-3,CASNQGNLAYNEQFF,TGTGCCAGCAACCAGGGGAATTTAGCCTACAATGAGCAGTTCTTC
TRBJ2-3,.,few,TRBV19,CASSPVKRDTQYF,TGTGCCAGTAGTCCGGTAAAACGAGATACGCAGTATTTT
TRBJ2-1,TRBD1,.,TRBV6-2/TRBV6-3,CASSYAGGAYNEQFF,TGTGCCAGCAGTTACGCAGGGGGCGCCTACAATGAGCAGTTCTTC
TRBJ2-1,.,once,TRBV6-2/TRBV6-3,CASSIRTRRGGYNEQFF,TGTGCCAGCAGTATACGAACTCGGCGGGGAGGATACAATGAGCAGTTCTTC
TRBJ1-1,TRBD1,.,TRBV12-5,CATASSRTGGSYTEAFF,TGTGCTACTGCAAGTAGCCGTACAGGGGGCAGTTACACTGAAGCTTTCTTT
TRBJ2-1,.,few,TRBV20-1,CSARALGSSYNEQFF,TGCAGTGCTAGGGCTCTTGGGAGCTCCTACAATGAGCAGTTCTTC
TRBJ1-1,TRBD1,.,TRBV6-2/TRBV6-3,CASSLDTGSPTGSDTEAFF,TGTGCCAGCAGTTTAGATACCGGCTCCCCGACAGGGAGCGACACTGAAGCTTTCTTT
TRBJ2-7,.,.,TRBV7-4,CASRSVAAYEQYF,TGTGCCAGCAGGTCGGTCGCGGCCTACGAGCAGTACTTC